The T cell receptor (beta chain) under discussion was sequenced for a study of cytotoxic CD8 clonotypes in ibrutinib-treated CLL. Study as a whole: A median about 11 months of treatment, range 6 to 36, preceded the collection of response samples.

With respect to this clone: As yet, its antigen is unknown.

Findings and limits, study-wide: Baseline-level clonality went beyond age-matched healthy donors and moved in step with circulating CD8+ T-cell counts. Whereas clonality rose at ibrutinib response, it declined toward baseline at progression.

Repertoires were generated with immunoSEQ multiplex PCR, while TCRdb's copy carries only in-frame clones and drops some. The sample records 20,000 to 25,000 clones, about 70% being singletons. The origin of this receptor is a human donor with chronic lymphocytic leukemia. The starting material was PBMCs, obtained after 24 months of ibrutinib treatment.

The CDR3 sequence is CASSEEVASYTEQYF. As DNA, the CDR3 is TGTGCCAGCAGTGAAGAGGTAGCCTCTTACACCGAGCAGTACTTC. The chain joins TRBV2 to TRBJ2-7; D remains ambiguous. This CDR3 spans 15 amino acids. Looked up from germline, CDR1 is SNHLY and CDR2 is FYNNEI. Trimming removed 1 base from V and 6 bases from J, with 16 bases in between.